The 30 T cell receptor beta chains below were found in one sample sequenced in a study (dated by TCRdb to the mid-2010s). Preparation of the library involved RT-PCR. The sequencer listed for this sample is Illumina MiSeq. Through fastp at Q25 and MiXCR, TCRdb rebuilt clones from the public reads, retaining in-frame beta chains. Each CDR3 protein gets just one entry, which takes the most common genes and DNA from the rows behind it. This sample comprises more than 600,000 distinct CDR3 sequences, 14% of them detected only once. Together, the top ten hold roughly 3.6% of the sample. Sequencing used memory CD4+ T cells from blood. The source of these receptors is a female donor in good health, serving as a healthy control.

The V and J genes are TRBV28 and TRBJ1-2; 7 nucleotides agree with TRBD1. V shed 2 bases and J 1 base; nucleotides not matched to a gene: 4. The length of the CDR3 is 15 residues. CDR1 MDHEN and CDR2 SYDVKM come from the germline V gene. The CDR3 spells CASSLETGFNYGYTF. The DNA of the CDR3 is TGTGCCAGCAGTTTAGAGACAGGGTTTAACTATGGCTACACCTTC.

This clonotype was picked up a small number of times. The chain carries TRBV20-1 and TRBJ2-3, with 8 bases aligning to TRBD2. Germline V gene lookup returns CDR1 DFQATT and CDR2 SNEGSKA (reference sequence). The CDR3 runs 15 residues. The V and J ends lost 3 bases and 5 bases, in that order; junction bases with no gene match: 10. As DNA, the CDR3 is TGCAGTGCTAGGAGGCGGGAGGTTCAGCAAGATACGCAGTATTTT. Translated, it gives CSARRREVQQDTQYF.

This clonotype has a handful of counts. The gene calls are TRBV7-2 and TRBJ2-7; D is undetermined. Germline V gene lookup returns CDR1 SGHTA and CDR2 FQGNSA. Trimming shortened V by 4 bases and J by 3 bases, and 10 bases separated the two germline ends. This CDR3 region has 13 residues. CDR3 coding DNA: TGTGCCAGCAGCTCTAGTGCCTTCTACGAGCAGTACTTC. Protein product: CASSSSAFYEQYF.

The V and J genes are TRBV20-1 and TRBJ1-5; a weak D match, TRBD1 (5 bases). V was pared by 5 bases and J by 6 bases, with 14 bases between. CDR1 is DFQATT and CDR2 is SNEGSKA in the germline V gene (reference sequence). CDR3 length equals 13 residues. CDR3 in DNA: TGCAGTGCTGGCGGGGCTCAAACTCAGCCCCAGCATTTT. Its translation is CSAGGAQTQPQHF.

This clonotype appeared a single time. V gene TRBV24-1 combines with J gene TRBJ2-1, with D unresolved. Trimming took off 4 bases at V and 7 bases at J, with 16 bases between the two ends. The CDR3 length is 15 residues. CDR1 and CDR2 from the germline V gene are KGHDR and SFDVKD. The CDR3 DNA is TGTGCCACCAGTGACGCAAACTTAGTCGGGAATGAGCAGTTCTTC. This encodes CATSDANLVGNEQFF.

On this clonotype: This likely comes from a read error, as the CDR3 has no conserved phenylalanine or tryptophan at its end. The gene calls are TRBV4-3 and TRBJ2-3; D not certain. The CDR3 extends over 15 amino acids. Germline lookup yields CDR1 LGHNA and CDR2 YSLEER. V was pared by 1 base and J by 2 bases, with 10 bases between. Here the CDR3 DNA reads TGCGCCAGCAGCCAAGGACTTCAGTACACAGATACGCAGTATTAT. The encoded protein is CASSQGLQYTDTQYY.

The V call is TRBV20-1, the J call TRBJ2-3; a possible D gene is TRBD2 (6 bases). This CDR3 is built from 13 residues. The germline gives CDR1 DFQATT, CDR2 SNEGSKA (reference sequence). Trimming pared 3 bases from V and 6 bases from J, leaving 13 bases between. CDR3 region: CSASRSGRDTQYF. In nucleotides, the CDR3 is TGCAGTGCTAGCCGTAGCGGAAGGGATACGCAGTATTTT.

This clonotype was detected ten times or more. The genes are TRBV5-1 and TRBJ2-2; D remains unclear. V was cut by 4 bases and J by 4 bases, with 8 bases left in between. In germline, CDR1 is SGHRS, CDR2 YFSETQ. This CDR3 region has 13 residues. CDR3 bases: TGCGCCAGCAGCCCCCCGAGCACCGGGGAGCTGTTTTTT. It yields the protein CASSPPSTGELFF.

The chain uses TRBV6-6 and TRBJ2-4, with 7 bases lining up with TRBD2. This CDR3 is built from 16 residues. Germline V gene lookup returns CDR1 MNHNY and CDR2 SVGAGI (reference sequence). The trim removed 6 bases at V and 1 base at J, leaving 9 bases unmatched. The CDR3 bases are TGTGCCAGCAGACCTGCGGGGGTTGGGGCCAAAAACATTCAGTACTTC. Its translation: CASRPAGVGAKNIQYF.

This clonotype occurred a few times. This rearrangement joins TRBV11-2 to TRBJ1-2; TRBD1 agrees at 7 bases. The germline V gene has CDR1 SGHAT and CDR2 FQNNGV. The CDR3 extends over 16 amino acids. With V trimmed by 1 base and J by 4 bases, 9 bases remained unmatched. CDR3 loop: CASSLATTGFAYGYTF. Here the CDR3 DNA reads TGTGCCAGCAGCTTAGCCACGACAGGGTTTGCCTATGGCTACACCTTC.

This clonotype has only a few counts. V is TRBV12-3 or TRBV12-4 and J is TRBJ1-2; no definite D call. The CDR3 loop spans 14 amino acids. The germline V and J ends were trimmed by 6 bases and 4 bases, with 15 bases remaining between them. This CDR3 reads CASRTGRPPYGYTF. CDR3 coding DNA: TGTGCCAGCAGGACCGGACGGCCGCCCTATGGCTACACCTTC.

The V call is TRBV14, the J call TRBJ2-3; no clear D gene. The V end was cut by 3 bases, the J end by 4 bases, with 20 bases between. The CDR3 covers 17 residues. Germline V CDR1 and CDR2: SGHDN, FVKESK. The CDR3 DNA is TGTGCCAGCAGCCAGAGGACCGCGACAACCTTTCCAGATACGCAGTATTTT. Protein sequence: CASSQRTATTFPDTQYF.

This clonotype was seen only a few times. The J gene is TRBJ2-1, the V gene TRBV12-3 or TRBV12-4, with 14 bases lining up with TRBD2. Unmatched junction bases numbered 23, after V lost 1 base and J lost 6 bases. The CDR3 covers 23 residues. The CDR3 nucleotides read TGTGCCAGCAGTTTAGGGAGTTTGGGAGCAACATTGTGGGGACTAGCGGGAGCCAATGAGCAGTTCTTC. Its translation: CASSLGSLGATLWGLAGANEQFF.

There are many counts of this clonotype. This chain uses TRBV20-1 with TRBJ2-7; the match to TRBD1 covers 9 bases. After removal of 5 bases from V and 6 bases from J, the junction contained 14 bases not matched to a gene. Germline CDR1 DFQATT, CDR2 SNEGSKA (reference sequence). This CDR3 is built from 15 residues. The CDR3 here is CSAASPGQGLSEQYF. In DNA form, the CDR3 reads TGCAGTGCTGCCTCCCCGGGACAGGGCCTCTCCGAGCAGTACTTC.

This clonotype has at least ten counts. The chain employs TRBV5-1 and TRBJ2-1; TRBD2 agrees at 9 bases. V shed 0 bases, J shed 7 bases, and the junction held 8 bases outside the gene matches. This CDR3 region has 16 residues. The germline CDR1 and CDR2 sequences are SGHRS and YFSETQ. The CDR3: CASSLGLSGSGNEQFF. CDR3 sequence (DNA): TGCGCCAGCAGCTTGGGTCTTAGCGGGAGTGGAAATGAGCAGTTCTTC.

This chain links TRBV7-3 with TRBJ2-2; 8 bases match TRBD2. The CDR3 consists of 16 residues. V gave up 1 base and J gave up 6 bases; unmatched junction bases: 7. Germline loops: CDR1 SGHTA, CDR2 FQGTGA. The CDR3 DNA reads as TGTGCCAGCAGCTTAATACCGGGAGGGCCTGCCGGGGAGCTGTTTTTT. This encodes CASSLIPGGPAGELFF.

In this sample, this clonotype turned up a few times. V gene TRBV6-5 combines with J gene TRBJ2-3; D remains unclear. Trimming cost V 5 bases and J 4 bases, with 19 bases left between them. This CDR3 contains 16 residues. CDR1 and CDR2 (germline): MNHEY, SVGAGI. CDR3 DNA sequence: TGTGCCAGCAGTCCCCGACGAGTACCCGGGCCAGATACGCAGTATTTT. Encoded protein: CASSPRRVPGPDTQYF.

The rearrangement uses TRBV6-2 or TRBV6-3 and TRBJ2-1; possibly TRBD2 for D (5 bases). The ends were cut back, 5 bases at V and 7 bases at J, with 9 bases in the middle. This CDR3 has 12 residues. The germline V gene has CDR1 MNHEY and CDR2 SVGEGT. The CDR3 DNA reads TGTGCCAGCAGTATGAGGGCAAATGAGCAGTTCTTC. Protein sequence: CASSMRANEQFF.

The chain carries TRBV7-8 and TRBJ2-1; D possibly corresponds to TRBD2 (6 bases). The CDR3 has 16 residues. CDR1 and CDR2 (germline): SGHVS, FQNEAQ. The ends were cut back, 8 bases at V and 7 bases at J, with 24 bases in the middle. CDR3 sequence (DNA): TGTGCCAGCTTCCCCCCCGATGCGACTAGATCGAATGAGCAGTTCTTC. This sequence encodes CASFPPDATRSNEQFF.

This clonotype has at least ten counts. The chain has TRBV11-2 and TRBJ1-2; the D is unclear. The germline V and J ends were trimmed by 0 bases and 5 bases, with 10 bases remaining between them. CDR3 length: 14 residues. CDR1 is SGHAT and CDR2 is FQNNGV in the germline V gene. The CDR3 region is CASSLDPGPYGYTF. The CDR3 DNA reads as TGTGCCAGCAGCTTAGATCCCGGTCCTTATGGCTACACCTTC.

This clonotype was seen at least ten times. The rearrangement joins TRBV12-3 or TRBV12-4 to TRBJ1-5, with D unclear. The CDR3 totals 13 residues. The V gene lost 5 bases and the J gene lost 11 bases, with 16 bases spanning the gap. CDR3 in amino acids: CASSEIPGRAQHF. CDR3 nucleotides: TGTGCCAGCAGTGAGATTCCGGGTCGAGCCCAGCATTTT.

This clonotype was detected ten times or more. J is TRBJ1-5 and V is TRBV12-3 or TRBV12-4; D may be TRBD1 (6 bases). Between the trimmed V and J ends, which lost 2 bases and 0 bases, there was a span of 11 bases. CDR3 length: 16 residues. The CDR3 reads CASSLWQGISNQPQHF. As DNA, the CDR3 is TGTGCCAGCAGTTTATGGCAGGGGATTAGCAATCAGCCCCAGCATTTT.

The chain links TRBV12-3 or TRBV12-4 to TRBJ1-6; D ambiguous. Trimming shortened V by 6 bases and J by 0 bases, and 15 bases separated the two germline ends. This CDR3 contains 17 residues. DNA of the CDR3: TGTGCCAGCAGCCCACCCAGAGCAAGCTCCTATAATTCACCCCTCCACTTT. It codes for CASSPPRASSYNSPLHF.

This clonotype was found many times. This chain joins TRBV29-1 and TRBJ1-2; maybe TRBD1 (5 bases). With 2 bases removed from V and 4 bases from J, the gap between germline ends came to 14 bases. Germline V CDR1 and CDR2: SQVTM, ANQGSEA. The CDR3 sequence is 14 residues long. The CDR3 coding sequence is TGCAGCGTTGAAAGGGGCCAGGTGGCCTATGGCTACACCTTC. This codes for CSVERGQVAYGYTF. Filled out from reference TRBV29-1 and TRBJ1-2, the complete variable domain reads SAVISQKPSRDICQRGTSLTIQCQVDSQVTMMFWYRQQPGQSLTLIATANQGSEATYESGFVIDKFPISRPNLTFSTLTVSNMSPEDSSIYLCSVERGQVAYGYTFGSGTRLTVV.

The chain employs TRBV7-3 and TRBJ2-2, with D tentatively TRBD1 (6 bases). This CDR3 comprises 16 residues. Germline CDR1 is SGHTA and CDR2 is FQGTGA. The germline V and J ends were trimmed by 4 bases and 5 bases, with 17 bases remaining between them. The CDR3 DNA is TGTGCCAGCAGCTCGATGACAGGTTCGAGAACCGGGGAGCTGTTTTTT. Its translation is CASSSMTGSRTGELFF.

The CDR3 reads CATRPGEPQHF. The CDR3 bases are TGTGCCACCCGACCTGGCGAGCCCCAGCATTTT. The J gene is TRBJ1-5, the V gene TRBV24-1; the D is unclear. Trimming shortened V by 9 bases and J by 8 bases, and 10 bases separated the two germline ends. The CDR3 covers 11 residues. The germline V gene encodes CDR1 KGHDR and CDR2 SFDVKD.

A single count supports this clonotype. CDR3 bases: TGCGCCAGCAGCCGTACGGGGACAGGGACCGATGAGCAGTTCTTC. As protein: CASSRTGTGTDEQFF. The chain links TRBV5-1 to TRBJ2-1, with 9 bases aligning to TRBD1. The V and J ends lost 4 bases and 8 bases, in that order; junction bases with no gene match: 10. The CDR3 loop spans 15 amino acids. CDR1 is SGHRS and CDR2 is YFSETQ in the germline V gene.

The sample holds a few counts of this clonotype. V gene TRBV9 combines with J gene TRBJ2-5, with no clear D. This CDR3 is built from 12 residues. Trimming cost V 7 bases and J 5 bases, with 12 bases left between them. Germline-derived CDR1 and CDR2 are SGDLS and YYNGEE. The CDR3 spells CASARGSETQYF. CDR3 nucleotides: TGTGCCAGCGCGCGAGGCTCGGAGACCCAGTACTTC.

In this sample, this clonotype turned up a few times. The junction and the germline gene differ at one end; a read error may be behind it. This CDR3 reads CASSSGLAGGNEQFF. CDR3 nucleotide sequence: TGTGCTAGCAGCTCGGGACTAGCGGGAGGCAATGAGCAGTTCTTC. V is TRBV7-7 and J is TRBJ2-1; 15 bases map to TRBD2. CDR3 size: 15 residues. CDR1 and CDR2 (germline): SSHAT, FNYEAQ (reference sequence).

This clonotype was seen only a few times. At one end the junction does not follow the germline gene, possibly because of a read error. The chain recombines TRBV6-1 with TRBJ1-1, with 10 bases fitting TRBD1. From germline, CDR1 is MNHNS and CDR2 SASEGT. This CDR3 spans 15 amino acids. CDR3 sequence: CASRDYGQGGTEAFF. The CDR3 nucleotides are TGTGCCAGCCGTGATTACGGACAGGGGGGGACTGAAGCTTTCTTT.